This T cell receptor (beta chain) was profiled in a study of blood T cells in healthy people across ages. Study-level points and caveats: No conclusive comparison of naive versus antigen-experienced cells was possible with unsorted PBMCs. Among T cells, TCR beta diversity per million cells dropped roughly linearly as age rose. Relative to aged donors, long-lived donors carried more naive CD4+ cells and displayed higher diversity.

PCR was performed a second time for 7 to 11 cycles using a sample-barcoded 5' primer and a J-beta primer mix. TCRdb independently ran MiXCR on the 5' RACE reads; one entry per CDR3 protein. The sample records roughly 730,000 distinct CDR3 sequences, more than 55% being singletons. The study drew donors from healthy Caucasian individuals in Russia aged roughly 6 to 95. Germline V gene lookup returns CDR1 SNHLY and CDR2 FYNNEI. V gave up 8 bases and J gave up 3 bases; unmatched junction bases: 1. The CDR3 extends over 13 amino acids. About this clonotype: The antigen remains undetermined.

This TCR was recovered from a man between 35 and 55 years old in good health. The sequenced sample was blood. The V call is TRBV2, the J call TRBJ2-1, with 10 nucleotides matching TRBD2. DNA for the CDR3: TGTGCCAGCTGGACTAGCGGCTACAATGAGCAGTTCTTC. It is translated as CASWTSGYNEQFF. Combining the CDR3 with reference TRBV2 and TRBJ2-1 gives the whole variable domain EPEVTQTPSHQVTQMGQEVILRCVPISNHLYFYWYRQILGQKVEFLVSFYNNEISEKSEIFDDQFSVERPDGSNFTLKIRSTKLEDSAMYFCASWTSGYNEQFFGPGTRLTVL.